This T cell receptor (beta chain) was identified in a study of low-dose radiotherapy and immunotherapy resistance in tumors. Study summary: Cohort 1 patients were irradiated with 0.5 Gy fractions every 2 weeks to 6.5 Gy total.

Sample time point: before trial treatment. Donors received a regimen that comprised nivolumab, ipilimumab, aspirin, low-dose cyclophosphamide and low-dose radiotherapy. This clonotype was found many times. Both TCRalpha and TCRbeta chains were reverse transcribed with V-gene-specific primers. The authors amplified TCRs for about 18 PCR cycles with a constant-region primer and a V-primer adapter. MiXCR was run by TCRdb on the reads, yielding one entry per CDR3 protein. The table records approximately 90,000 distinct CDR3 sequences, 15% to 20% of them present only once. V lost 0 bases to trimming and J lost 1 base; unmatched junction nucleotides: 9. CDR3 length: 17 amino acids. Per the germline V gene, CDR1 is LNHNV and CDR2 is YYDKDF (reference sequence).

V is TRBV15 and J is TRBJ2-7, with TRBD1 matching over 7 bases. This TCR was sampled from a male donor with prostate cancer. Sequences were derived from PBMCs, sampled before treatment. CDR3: CATSRERETGESYEQYF. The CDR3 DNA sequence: TGTGCCACCAGCAGAGAAAGGGAAACAGGGGAGTCCTACGAGCAGTACTTC.